This T cell receptor (beta chain) was sequenced during a study of blood T cells in healthy people across ages. Study-wide results and caveats: Changes seen in expanded clonotypes were possibly confounded by donor CMV status left unknown. When set beside aged donors, long-lived donors presented more naive CD4+ cells and higher diversity. Roughly linear age-related decline in beta diversity appeared, significant by age about 40.

Then a second PCR, running about 7 to 11 cycles, was carried out with a sample-barcoded 5' primer and a J-beta primer mix. TCRdb redid the calling of the 5' RACE reads with MiXCR, one entry per CDR3 protein. The data show around 2 million distinct CDR3 sequences, with approximately 40% seen just once and 23% held by the top ten. Details on this clonotype: Antigen specificity is unknown.

Germline trimming cut 3 bases from V and 7 bases from J; bases unmatched to any gene: 14. The germline CDR1 and CDR2 sequences are DFQATT and SNEGSKA (reference sequence). The CDR3 spans 15 residues. The origin of this receptor is a human donor in good health. What was sequenced was blood. The chain employs TRBV20-1 and TRBJ2-7; 8 bases map to TRBD2. The CDR3: CSASLGGLVMSEQYF. In DNA, the CDR3 is TGCAGTGCTAGTCTGGGGGGACTAGTGATGTCGGAGCAGTACTTC.